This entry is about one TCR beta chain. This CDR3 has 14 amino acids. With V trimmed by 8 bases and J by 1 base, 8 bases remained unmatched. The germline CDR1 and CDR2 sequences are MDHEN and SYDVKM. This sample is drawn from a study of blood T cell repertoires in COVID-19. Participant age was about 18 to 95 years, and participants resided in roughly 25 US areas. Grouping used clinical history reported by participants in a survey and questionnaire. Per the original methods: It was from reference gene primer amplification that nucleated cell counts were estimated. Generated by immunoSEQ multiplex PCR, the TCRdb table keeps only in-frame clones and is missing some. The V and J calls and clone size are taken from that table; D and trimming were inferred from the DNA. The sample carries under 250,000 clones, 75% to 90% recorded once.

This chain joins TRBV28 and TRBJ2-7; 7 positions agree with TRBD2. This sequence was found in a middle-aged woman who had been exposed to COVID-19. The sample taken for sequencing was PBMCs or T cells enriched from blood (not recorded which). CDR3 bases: TGTGCCAGCTCGTCGTGGGGACTATCCTACGAGCAGTACTTC. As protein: CASSSWGLSYEQYF.